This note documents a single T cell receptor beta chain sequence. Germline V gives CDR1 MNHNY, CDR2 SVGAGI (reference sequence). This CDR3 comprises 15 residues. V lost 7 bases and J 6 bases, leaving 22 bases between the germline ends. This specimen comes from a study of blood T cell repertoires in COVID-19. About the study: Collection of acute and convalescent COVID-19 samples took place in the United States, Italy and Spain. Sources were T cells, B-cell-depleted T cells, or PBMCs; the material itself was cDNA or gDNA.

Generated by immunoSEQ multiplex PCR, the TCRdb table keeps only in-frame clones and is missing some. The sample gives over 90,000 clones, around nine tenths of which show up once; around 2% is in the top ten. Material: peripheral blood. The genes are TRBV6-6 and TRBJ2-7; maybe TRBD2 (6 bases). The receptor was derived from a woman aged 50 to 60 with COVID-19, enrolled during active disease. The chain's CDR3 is CASTPWGSGKAEQYF. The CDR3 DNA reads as TGTGCCAGCACCCCATGGGGTAGCGGCAAAGCCGAGCAGTACTTC.